This paragraph reports one TCR beta chain. The table came from immunoSEQ multiplex PCR; TCRdb's copy has only in-frame clones and leaves some out. Of about 130,000 clones in the sample, 88% were seen once. This CDR3 has 17 amino acids. CDR1 LGHNT and CDR2 FRNRAP come from the germline V gene. The V gene end was trimmed by 2 bases and the J gene end by 0 bases; junction bases not matched to a gene: 5. This entry comes from a study of cytomegalovirus exposure and HLA in healthy donors. The clonotype comes from a man in his thirties or forties in good health and CMV-seronegative. This chain joins TRBV12-5 and TRBJ2-7, with 12 bases lining up with TRBD1. Sequencing was carried out using PBMCs. The CDR3 DNA reads as TGTGCTAGTGGTTTGCCACCGGGACAGGGGGCCTCCTACGAGCAGTACTTC. It codes for CASGLPPGQGASYEQYF. Full variable domain (outside the CDR3, taken from reference TRBV12-5 and TRBJ2-7): DARVTQTPRHKVTEMGQEVTMRCQPILGHNTVFWYRQTMMQGLELLAYFRNRAPLDDSGMPKDRFSAEMPDATLATLKIQPSEPRDSAVYFCASGLPPGQGASYEQYFGPGTRLTVT.